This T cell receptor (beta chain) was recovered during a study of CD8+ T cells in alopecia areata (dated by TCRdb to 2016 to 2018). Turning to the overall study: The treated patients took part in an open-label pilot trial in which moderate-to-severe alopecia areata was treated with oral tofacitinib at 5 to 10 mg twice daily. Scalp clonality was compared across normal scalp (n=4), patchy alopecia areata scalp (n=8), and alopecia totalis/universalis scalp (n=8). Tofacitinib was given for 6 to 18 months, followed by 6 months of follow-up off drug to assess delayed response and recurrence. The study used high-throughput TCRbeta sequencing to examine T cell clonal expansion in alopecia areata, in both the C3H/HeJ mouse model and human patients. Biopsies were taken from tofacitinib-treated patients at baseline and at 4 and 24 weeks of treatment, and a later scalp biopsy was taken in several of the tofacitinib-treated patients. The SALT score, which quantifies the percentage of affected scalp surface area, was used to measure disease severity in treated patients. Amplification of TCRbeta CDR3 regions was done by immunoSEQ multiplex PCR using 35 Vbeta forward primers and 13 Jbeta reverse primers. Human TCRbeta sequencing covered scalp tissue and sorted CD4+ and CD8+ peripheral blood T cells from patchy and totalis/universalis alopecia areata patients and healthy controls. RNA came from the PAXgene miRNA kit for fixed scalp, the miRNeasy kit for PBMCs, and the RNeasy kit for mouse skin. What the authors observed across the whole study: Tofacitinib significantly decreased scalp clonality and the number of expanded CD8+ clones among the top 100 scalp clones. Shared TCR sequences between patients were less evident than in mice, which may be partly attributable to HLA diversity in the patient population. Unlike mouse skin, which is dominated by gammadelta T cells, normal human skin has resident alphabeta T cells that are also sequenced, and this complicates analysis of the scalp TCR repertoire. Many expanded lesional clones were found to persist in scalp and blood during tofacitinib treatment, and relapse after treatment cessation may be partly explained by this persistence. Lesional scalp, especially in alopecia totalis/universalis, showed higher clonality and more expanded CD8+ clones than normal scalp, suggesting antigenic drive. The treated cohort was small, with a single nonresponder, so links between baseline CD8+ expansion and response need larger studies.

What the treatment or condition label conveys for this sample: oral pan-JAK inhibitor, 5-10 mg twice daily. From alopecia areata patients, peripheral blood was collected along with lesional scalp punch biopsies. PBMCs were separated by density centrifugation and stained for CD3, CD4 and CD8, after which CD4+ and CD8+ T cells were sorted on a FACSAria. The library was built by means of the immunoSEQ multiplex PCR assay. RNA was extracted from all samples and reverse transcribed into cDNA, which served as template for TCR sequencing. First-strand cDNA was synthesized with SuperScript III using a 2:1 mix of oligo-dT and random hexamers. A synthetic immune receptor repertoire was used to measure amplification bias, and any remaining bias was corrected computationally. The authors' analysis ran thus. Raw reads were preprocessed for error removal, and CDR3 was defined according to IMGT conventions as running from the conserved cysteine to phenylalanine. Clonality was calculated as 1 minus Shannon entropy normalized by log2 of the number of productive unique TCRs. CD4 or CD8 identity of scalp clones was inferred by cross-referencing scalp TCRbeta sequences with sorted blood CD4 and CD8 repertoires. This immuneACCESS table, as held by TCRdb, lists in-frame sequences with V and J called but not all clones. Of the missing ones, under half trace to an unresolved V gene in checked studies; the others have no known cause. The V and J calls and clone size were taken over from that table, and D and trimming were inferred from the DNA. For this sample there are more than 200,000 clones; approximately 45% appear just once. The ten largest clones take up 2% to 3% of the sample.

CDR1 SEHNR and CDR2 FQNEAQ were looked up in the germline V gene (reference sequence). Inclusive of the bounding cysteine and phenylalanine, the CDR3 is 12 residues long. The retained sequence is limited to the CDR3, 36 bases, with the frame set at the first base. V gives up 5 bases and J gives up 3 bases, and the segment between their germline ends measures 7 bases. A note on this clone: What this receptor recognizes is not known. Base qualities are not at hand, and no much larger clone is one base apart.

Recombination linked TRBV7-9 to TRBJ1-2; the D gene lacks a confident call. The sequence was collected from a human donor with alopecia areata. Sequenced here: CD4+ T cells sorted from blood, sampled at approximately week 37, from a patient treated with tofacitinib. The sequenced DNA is TGTGCCAGCAGCGTTAGGGACTATGGCTACACCTTC. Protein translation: CASSVRDYGYTF. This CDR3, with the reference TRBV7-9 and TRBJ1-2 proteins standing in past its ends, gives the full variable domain DTGVSQNPRHKITKRGQNVTFRCDPISEHNRLYWYRQTLGQGPEFLTYFQNEAQLEKSRLLSDRFSAERPKGSFSTLEIQRTEQGDSAMYLCASSVRDYGYTFGSGTRLTVV.